The source of this T cell receptor beta chain is a study of T cells in Graves' hyperthyroidism and ophthalmopathy. Amplified regions were TCR beta CDR3 sequences from RNA transcripts. When the TCR CDR3 underwent first-round RT-PCR, the HTBI primer set was used. TCRdb used MiXCR to reprocess the multiplex PCR reads, holding one entry per CDR3 protein. The sample has roughly 700,000 distinct CDR3 sequences, roughly 17% seen once. Study-level results: The majority of expanded thyroid clonotypes above 0.001 also appeared in blood.

Subjects aged 18 to 65 presented with newly diagnosed hyperthyroidism of less than 2 months' duration. This clonotype was counted only a few times. Its cognate antigen is unknown. The source material was blood. The sequence derives from a man aged 50-59 years with Graves' hyperthyroidism.

Here the CDR3 reads CASSLQTGASYNEQFF. As DNA, the CDR3 is TGTGCCAGCAGCCTACAGACAGGCGCTTCCTACAATGAGCAGTTCTTC. The J gene is TRBJ2-1, the V gene TRBV5-4; D is possibly TRBD1 (6 bases). The CDR3 has 16 residues. V lost 4 bases to trimming and J lost 1 base, with 15 bases between them. Looked up from germline, CDR1 is SGHNT and CDR2 is YYREEE (reference sequence).